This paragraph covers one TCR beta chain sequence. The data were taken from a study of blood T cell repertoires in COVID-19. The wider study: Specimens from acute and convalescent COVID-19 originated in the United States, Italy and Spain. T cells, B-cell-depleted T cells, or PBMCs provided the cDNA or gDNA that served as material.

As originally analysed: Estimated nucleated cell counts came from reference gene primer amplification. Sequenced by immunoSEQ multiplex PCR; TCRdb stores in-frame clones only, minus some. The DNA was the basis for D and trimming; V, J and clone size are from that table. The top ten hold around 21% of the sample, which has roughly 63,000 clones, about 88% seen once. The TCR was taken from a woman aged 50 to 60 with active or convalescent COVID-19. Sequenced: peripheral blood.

CDR3 in amino acids: CASSGGRTGSYGYTF. The CDR3 bases are TGTGCCAGCAGCGGAGGCCGCACAGGGAGCTATGGCTACACCTTC. The chain is built from TRBV9 and TRBJ1-2; D is possibly TRBD1 (6 bases). Deletions cut 3 bases from V and 4 bases from J, with 16 bases between. This CDR3 contains 15 residues. Germline CDR1 is SGDLS and CDR2 is YYNGEE. The whole variable domain, remainder taken from reference TRBV9 and TRBJ1-2, is DSGVTQTPKHLITATGQRVTLRCSPRSGDLSVYWYQQSLDQGLQFLIQYYNGEERAKGNILERFSAQQFPDLHSELNLSSLELGDSALYFCASSGGRTGSYGYTFGSGTRLTVV.